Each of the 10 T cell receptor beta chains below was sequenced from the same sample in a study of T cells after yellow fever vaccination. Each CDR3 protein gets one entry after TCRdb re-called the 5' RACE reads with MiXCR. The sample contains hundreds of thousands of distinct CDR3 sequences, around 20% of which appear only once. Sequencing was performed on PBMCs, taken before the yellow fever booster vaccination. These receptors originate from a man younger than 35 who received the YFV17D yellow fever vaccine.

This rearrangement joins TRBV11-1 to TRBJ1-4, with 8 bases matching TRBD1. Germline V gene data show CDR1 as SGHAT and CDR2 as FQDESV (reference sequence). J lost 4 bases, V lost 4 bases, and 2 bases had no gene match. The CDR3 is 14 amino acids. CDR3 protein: CASSSGGSNEKLFF. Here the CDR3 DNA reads TGTGCCAGCAGCTCAGGGGGCAGTAATGAAAAACTGTTTTTT.

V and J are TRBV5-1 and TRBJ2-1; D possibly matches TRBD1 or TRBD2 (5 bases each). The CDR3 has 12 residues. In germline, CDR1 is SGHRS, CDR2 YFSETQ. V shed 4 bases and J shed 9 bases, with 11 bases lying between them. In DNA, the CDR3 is TGCGCCAGCAGCGTACCAGGGAGTGAGCAGTTCTTC. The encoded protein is CASSVPGSEQFF. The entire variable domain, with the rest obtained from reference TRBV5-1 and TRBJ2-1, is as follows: KAGVTQTPRYLIKTRGQQVTLSCSPISGHRSVSWYQQTPGQGLQFLFEYFSETQRNKGNFPGRFSGRQFSNSRSEMNVSTLELGDSALYLCASSVPGSEQFFGPGTRLTVL.

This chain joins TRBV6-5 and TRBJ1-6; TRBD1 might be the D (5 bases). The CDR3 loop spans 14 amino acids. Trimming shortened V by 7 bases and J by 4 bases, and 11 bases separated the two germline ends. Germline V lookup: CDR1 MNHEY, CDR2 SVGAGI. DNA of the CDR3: TGTGCCAGCAAGAGACAGATTTATAATTCACCCCTCCACTTT. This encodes CASKRQIYNSPLHF.

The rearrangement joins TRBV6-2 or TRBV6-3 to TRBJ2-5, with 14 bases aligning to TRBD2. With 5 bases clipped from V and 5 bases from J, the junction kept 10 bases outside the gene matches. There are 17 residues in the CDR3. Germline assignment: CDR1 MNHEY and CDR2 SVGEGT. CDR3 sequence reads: CASSPGLAGGRVETQYF. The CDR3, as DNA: TGTGCCAGCAGTCCCGGACTAGCGGGGGGTCGGGTGGAGACCCAGTACTTC.

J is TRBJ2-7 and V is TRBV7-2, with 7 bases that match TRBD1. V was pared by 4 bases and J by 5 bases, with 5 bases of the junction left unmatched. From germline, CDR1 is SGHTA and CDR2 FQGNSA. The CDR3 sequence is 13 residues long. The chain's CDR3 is CASSSWTGNEQYF. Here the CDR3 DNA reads TGTGCCAGCAGCTCCTGGACAGGAAACGAGCAGTACTTC. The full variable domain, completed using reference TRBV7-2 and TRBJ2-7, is GAGVSQSPSNKVTEKGKDVELRCDPISGHTALYWYRQSLGQGLEFLIYFQGNSAPDKSGLPSDRFSAERTGGSVSTLTIQRTQQEDSAVYLCASSSWTGNEQYFGPGTRLTVT.

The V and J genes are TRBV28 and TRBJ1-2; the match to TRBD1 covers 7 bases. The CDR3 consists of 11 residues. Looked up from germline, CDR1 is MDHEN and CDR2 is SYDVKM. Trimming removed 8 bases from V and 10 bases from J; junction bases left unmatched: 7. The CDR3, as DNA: TGTGCCAGCGTCCGGGACAGTTACTACACCTTC. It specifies CASVRDSYYTF.

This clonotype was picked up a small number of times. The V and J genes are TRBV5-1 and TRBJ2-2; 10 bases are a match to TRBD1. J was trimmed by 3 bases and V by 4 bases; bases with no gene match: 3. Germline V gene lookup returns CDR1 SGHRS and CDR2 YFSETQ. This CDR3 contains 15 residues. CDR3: CASSRQGADTGELFF. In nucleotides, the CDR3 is TGCGCCAGCAGCCGACAGGGGGCAGACACCGGGGAGCTGTTTTTT.

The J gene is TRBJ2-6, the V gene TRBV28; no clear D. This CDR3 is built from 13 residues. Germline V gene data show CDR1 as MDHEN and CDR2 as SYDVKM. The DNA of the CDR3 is TGTGGCAGTTTCGGGTCTGGGGCCAACGTCCTGACTTTC. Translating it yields CGSFGSGANVLTF. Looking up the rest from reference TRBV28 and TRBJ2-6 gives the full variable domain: DVKVTQSSRYLVKRTGEKVFLECVQDMDHENMFWYRQDPGLGLRLIYFSYDVKMKEKGDIPEGYSVSREKKERFSLILESASTNQTSMYLCGSFGSGANVLTFGAGSRLTVL.

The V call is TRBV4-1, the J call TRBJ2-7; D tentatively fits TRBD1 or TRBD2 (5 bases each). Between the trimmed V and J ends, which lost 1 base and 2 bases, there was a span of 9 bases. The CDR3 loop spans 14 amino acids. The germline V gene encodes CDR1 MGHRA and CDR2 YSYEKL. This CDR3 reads CASSQVQGAYEQYV. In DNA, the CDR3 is TGCGCCAGCAGCCAAGTCCAGGGAGCCTACGAGCAGTACGTC.

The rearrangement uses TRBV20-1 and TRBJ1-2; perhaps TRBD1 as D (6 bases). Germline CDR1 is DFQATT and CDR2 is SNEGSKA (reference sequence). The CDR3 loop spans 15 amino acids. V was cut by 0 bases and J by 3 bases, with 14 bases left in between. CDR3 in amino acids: CSARDDAGAYYGYTF. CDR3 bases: TGCAGTGCTAGAGATGACGCAGGGGCTTACTATGGCTACACCTTC.